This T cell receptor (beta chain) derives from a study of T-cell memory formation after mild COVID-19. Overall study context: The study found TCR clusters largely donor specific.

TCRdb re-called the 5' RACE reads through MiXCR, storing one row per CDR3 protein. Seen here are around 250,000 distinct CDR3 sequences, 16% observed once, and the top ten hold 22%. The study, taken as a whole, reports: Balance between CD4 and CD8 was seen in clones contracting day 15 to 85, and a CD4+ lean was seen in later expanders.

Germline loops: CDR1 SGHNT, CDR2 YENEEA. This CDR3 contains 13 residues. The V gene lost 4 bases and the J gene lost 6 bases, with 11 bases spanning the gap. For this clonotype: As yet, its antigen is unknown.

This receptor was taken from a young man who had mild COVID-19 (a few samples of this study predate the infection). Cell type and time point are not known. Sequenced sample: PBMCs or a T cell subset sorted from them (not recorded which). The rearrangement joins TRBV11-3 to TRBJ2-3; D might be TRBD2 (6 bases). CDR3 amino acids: CASSWGAGDTQYF. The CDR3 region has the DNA TGTGCCAGCAGCTGGGGCGCGGGGGATACGCAGTATTTT. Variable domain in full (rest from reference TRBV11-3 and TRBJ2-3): EAGVVQSPRYKIIEKKQPVAFWCNPISGHNTLYWYLQNLGQGPELLIRYENEEAVDDSQLPKDRFSAERLKGVDSTLKIQPAELGDSAVYLCASSWGAGDTQYFGPGTRLTVL.